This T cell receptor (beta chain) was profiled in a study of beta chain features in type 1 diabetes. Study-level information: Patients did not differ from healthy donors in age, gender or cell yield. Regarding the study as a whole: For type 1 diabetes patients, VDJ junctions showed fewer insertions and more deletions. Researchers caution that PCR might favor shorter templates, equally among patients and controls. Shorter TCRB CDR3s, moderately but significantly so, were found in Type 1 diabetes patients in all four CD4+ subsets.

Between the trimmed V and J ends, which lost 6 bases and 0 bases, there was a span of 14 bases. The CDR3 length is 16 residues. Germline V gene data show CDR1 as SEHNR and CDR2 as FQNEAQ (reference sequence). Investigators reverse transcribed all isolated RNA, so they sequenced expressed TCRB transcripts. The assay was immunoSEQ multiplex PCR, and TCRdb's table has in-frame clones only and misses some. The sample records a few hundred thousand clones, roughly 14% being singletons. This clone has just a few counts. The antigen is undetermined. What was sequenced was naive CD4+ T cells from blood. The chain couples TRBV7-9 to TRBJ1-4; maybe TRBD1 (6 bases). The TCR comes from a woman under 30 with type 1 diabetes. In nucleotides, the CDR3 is TGTGCCAGCAGTCCCGGACAGCTTGCAACTAATGAAAAACTGTTTTTT. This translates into CASSPGQLATNEKLFF.